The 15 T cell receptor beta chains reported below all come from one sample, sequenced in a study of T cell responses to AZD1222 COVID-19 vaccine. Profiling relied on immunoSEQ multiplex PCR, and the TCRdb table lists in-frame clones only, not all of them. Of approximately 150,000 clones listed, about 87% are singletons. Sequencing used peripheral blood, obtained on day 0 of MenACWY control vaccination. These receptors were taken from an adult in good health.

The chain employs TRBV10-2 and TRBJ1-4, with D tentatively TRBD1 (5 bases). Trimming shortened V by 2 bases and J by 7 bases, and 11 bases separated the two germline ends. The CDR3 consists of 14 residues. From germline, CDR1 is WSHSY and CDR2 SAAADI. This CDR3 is CASSEQGSSEKLFF. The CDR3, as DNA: TGCGCCAGCAGTGAGCAGGGTTCAAGTGAAAAACTGTTTTTT.

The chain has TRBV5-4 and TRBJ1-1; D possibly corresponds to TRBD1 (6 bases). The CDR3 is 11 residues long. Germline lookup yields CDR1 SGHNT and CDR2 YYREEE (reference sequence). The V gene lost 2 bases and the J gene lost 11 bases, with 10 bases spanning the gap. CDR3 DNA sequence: TGTGCCAGCAGCTTCGGCAGGGGTGCTTTCTTT. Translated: CASSFGRGAFF.

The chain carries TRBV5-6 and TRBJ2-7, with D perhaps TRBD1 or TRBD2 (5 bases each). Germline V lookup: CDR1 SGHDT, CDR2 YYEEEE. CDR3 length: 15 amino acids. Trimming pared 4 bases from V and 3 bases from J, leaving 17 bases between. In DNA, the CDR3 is TGTGCCAGCAGCCCGCCAGGGCGGGCCCACTACGAGCAGTACTTC. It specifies CASSPPGRAHYEQYF. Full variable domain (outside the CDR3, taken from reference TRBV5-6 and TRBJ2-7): DAGVTQSPTHLIKTRGQQVTLRCSPKSGHDTVSWYQQALGQGPQFIFQYYEEEERQRGNFPDRFSGHQFPNYSSELNVNALLLGDSALYLCASSPPGRAHYEQYFGPGTRLTVT.

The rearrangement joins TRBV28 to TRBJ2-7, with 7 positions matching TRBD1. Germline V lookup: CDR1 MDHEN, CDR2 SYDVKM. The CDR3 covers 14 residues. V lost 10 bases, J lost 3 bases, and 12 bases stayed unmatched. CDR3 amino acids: CAIGNSGQNYEQYF. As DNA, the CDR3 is TGTGCCATCGGAAACTCGGGACAGAACTACGAGCAGTACTTC.

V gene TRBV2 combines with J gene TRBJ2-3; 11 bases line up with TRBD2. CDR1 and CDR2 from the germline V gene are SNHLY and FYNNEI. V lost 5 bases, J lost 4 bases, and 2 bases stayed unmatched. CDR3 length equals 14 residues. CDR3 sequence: CASSLAGGPDTQYF. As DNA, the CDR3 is TGTGCCAGCAGTTTAGCGGGAGGGCCAGATACGCAGTATTTT.

In DNA, the CDR3 is TGTGCCAGCAGCTCTTCGCCGACGAACACTGAAGCTTTCTTT. It yields the protein CASSSSPTNTEAFF. This chain uses TRBV11-3 with TRBJ1-1; D unresolved. This CDR3 is built from 14 residues. Germline V CDR1 and CDR2: SGHNT, YENEEA. The germline V and J ends were trimmed by 4 bases and 1 base, with 10 bases remaining between them.

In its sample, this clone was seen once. CDR3 sequence: CASSQLPGQGEKLFF. The CDR3 nucleotides are TGCGCCAGCAGCCAACTCCCGGGACAAGGTGAAAAACTGTTTTTT. The rearrangement links TRBV4-3 to TRBJ1-4, with D possibly TRBD1 on 6 matching bases. The germline gives CDR1 LGHNA, CDR2 YSLEER. This CDR3 region has 15 residues. The germline V and J ends were trimmed by 2 bases and 7 bases, with 14 bases remaining between them.

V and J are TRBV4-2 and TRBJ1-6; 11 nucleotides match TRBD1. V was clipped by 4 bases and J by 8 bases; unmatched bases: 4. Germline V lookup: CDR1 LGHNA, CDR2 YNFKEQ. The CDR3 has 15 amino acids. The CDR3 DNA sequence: TGTGCCAGCAGCCTGGGGACAGGGGGAGATTCACCCCTCCACTTT. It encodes CASSLGTGGDSPLHF.

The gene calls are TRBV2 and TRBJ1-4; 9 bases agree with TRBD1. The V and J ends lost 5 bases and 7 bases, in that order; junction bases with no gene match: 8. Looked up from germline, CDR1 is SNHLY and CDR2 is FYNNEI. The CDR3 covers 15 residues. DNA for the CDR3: TGTGCCAGCAGTTACACAGGGGGCGGGGTTGAAAAACTGTTTTTT. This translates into CASSYTGGGVEKLFF.

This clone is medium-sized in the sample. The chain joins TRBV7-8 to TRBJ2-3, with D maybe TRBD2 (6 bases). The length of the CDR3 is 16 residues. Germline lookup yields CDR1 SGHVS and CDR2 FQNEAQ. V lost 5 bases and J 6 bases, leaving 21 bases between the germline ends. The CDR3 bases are TGTGCCAGCAGCCCGCGGGACTCCCTCCCCACGGATACGCAGTATTTT. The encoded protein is CASSPRDSLPTDTQYF. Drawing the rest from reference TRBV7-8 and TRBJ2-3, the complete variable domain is GAGVSQSPRYKVAKRGQDVALRCDPISGHVSLFWYQQALGQGPEFLTYFQNEAQLDKSGLPSDRFFAERPEGSVSTLKIQRTQQEDSAVYLCASSPRDSLPTDTQYFGPGTRLTVL.

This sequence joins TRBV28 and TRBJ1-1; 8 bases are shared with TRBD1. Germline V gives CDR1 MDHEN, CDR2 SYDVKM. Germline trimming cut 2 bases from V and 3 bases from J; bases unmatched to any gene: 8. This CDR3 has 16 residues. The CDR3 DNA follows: TGTGCCAGCAGTTTACCCCTTGGACAGGGCGACACTGAAGCTTTCTTT. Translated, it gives CASSLPLGQGDTEAFF.

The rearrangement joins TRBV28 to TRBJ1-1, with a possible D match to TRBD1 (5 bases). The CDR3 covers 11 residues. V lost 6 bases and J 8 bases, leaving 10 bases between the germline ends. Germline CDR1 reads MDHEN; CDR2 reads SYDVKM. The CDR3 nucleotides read TGTGCCAGCAGCCGAAGGACAGAAGCTTTCTTT. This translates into CASSRRTEAFF.

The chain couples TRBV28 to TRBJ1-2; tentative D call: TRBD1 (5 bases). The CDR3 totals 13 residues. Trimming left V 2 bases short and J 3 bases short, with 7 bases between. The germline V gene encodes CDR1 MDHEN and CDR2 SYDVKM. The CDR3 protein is CASSLPGDYGYTF. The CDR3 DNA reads TGTGCCAGCAGTTTACCGGGGGACTATGGCTACACCTTC.

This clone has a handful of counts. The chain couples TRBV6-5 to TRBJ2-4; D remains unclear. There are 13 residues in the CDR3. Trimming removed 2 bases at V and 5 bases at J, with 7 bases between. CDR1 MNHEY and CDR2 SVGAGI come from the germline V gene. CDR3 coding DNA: TGTGCCAGCAGTTACCTCCAAGAAAACATTCAGTACTTC. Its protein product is CASSYLQENIQYF.

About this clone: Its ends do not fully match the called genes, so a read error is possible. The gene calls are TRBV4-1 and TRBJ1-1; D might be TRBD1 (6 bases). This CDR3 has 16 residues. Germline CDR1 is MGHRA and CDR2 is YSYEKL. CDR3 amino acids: CASRQGIGQTNTEAFF. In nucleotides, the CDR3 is TGCGCCAGCAGACAAGGAATTGGACAGACGAACACTGAAGCTTTCTTT.